The 29 T cell receptor beta chains below were found in one sample sequenced in a study of cytomegalovirus exposure and HLA in healthy donors. TCRdb keeps only in-frame clones here, not all; method: immunoSEQ multiplex PCR. The table includes over 150,000 clones, around nine tenths detected once. Sequenced input: PBMCs. These receptors were collected from a woman younger than 30 in good health and CMV-seronegative.

V and J are TRBV27 and TRBJ2-7, with 7 bases identical to TRBD1. Losses at the gene ends were 7 bases for V and 1 base for J; bases not matched to a gene: 7. Germline CDR1 reads MNHEY; CDR2 reads SMNVEV (reference sequence). The CDR3 is made up of 14 amino acids. CDR3 nucleotides: TGTGCCAGCAAGACCCTGGACAGGTCCTACGAGCAGTACTTC. Its translation is CASKTLDRSYEQYF.

The chain links TRBV4-1 to TRBJ2-1; 13 bases are shared with TRBD2. J gave up 15 bases and V 4 bases, and 12 bases lay outside the gene matches. CDR3 length equals 15 residues. Germline lookup yields CDR1 MGHRA and CDR2 YSYEKL. CDR3 coding DNA: TGCGCCAGCAGCCCCGGACTAGCGGGAGTGGTAAAGCGGTTCTTC. It translates to CASSPGLAGVVKRFF.

J is TRBJ1-4 and V is TRBV13; no clear D. Germline V CDR1 and CDR2: PRHDT, FYEKMQ (reference sequence). This CDR3 has 13 amino acids. Trimming stripped 6 bases from V and 11 bases from J, with 16 bases between. CDR3 loop: CASSREKGGKLFF. DNA for the CDR3: TGTGCCAGCAGTAGAGAAAAAGGCGGGAAACTGTTTTTT.

The chain links TRBV5-6 to TRBJ1-1; D perhaps matches TRBD1 (5 bases). Germline V gene sequence: CDR1 SGHDT, CDR2 YYEEEE. This CDR3 region has 15 residues. V was clipped by 1 base and J by 1 base, with 11 bases between them. CDR3 amino acids: CASSLLGRANTEAFF. The CDR3, as DNA: TGTGCCAGCAGCTTGTTAGGCAGGGCGAACACTGAAGCTTTCTTT.

V usage is TRBV2 and J usage is TRBJ1-1, with D tentatively TRBD1 (6 bases). This CDR3 is 15 amino acids long. Germline CDR1 SNHLY, CDR2 FYNNEI. V was cut by 6 bases and J by 3 bases, with 17 bases left in between. The CDR3 nucleotides are TGTGCCAGCAGCCTCACCGGACAGTACGACACTGAAGCTTTCTTT. Translated: CASSLTGQYDTEAFF.

On this clone itself: Other DNA sequences from this sample encode an identical CDR3 as well. The chain recombines TRBV27 with TRBJ1-1; weak D call: TRBD1 (5 bases). Deletions cut 2 bases from V and 4 bases from J, with 8 bases between. The CDR3 extends over 13 amino acids. The germline CDR1 and CDR2 sequences are MNHEY and SMNVEV (reference sequence). This CDR3 is CASSLGGGTEAFF. The CDR3 DNA reads TGTGCCAGCAGTTTAGGGGGGGGCACTGAAGCTTTCTTT.

V gene TRBV27 combines with J gene TRBJ2-7, with a possible D match to TRBD2 (6 bases). Per germline, CDR1 MNHEY and CDR2 SMNVEV (reference sequence). Trimming cost V 2 bases and J 4 bases, with 15 bases left between them. CDR3 length: 15 amino acids. This CDR3 is CASSLLLAGKYEQYF. DNA for the CDR3: TGTGCCAGCAGTTTACTTTTGGCGGGGAAATACGAGCAGTACTTC.

The V gene is TRBV5-1, the J gene TRBJ2-5; 9 bases match TRBD1. V lost 4 bases to trimming and J lost 4 bases; unmatched junction nucleotides: 5. The CDR3 has 14 amino acids. The germline CDR1 and CDR2 sequences are SGHRS and YFSETQ. The CDR3 sequence is CASSATQGAETQYF. As DNA, the CDR3 is TGCGCCAGCAGCGCCACACAGGGGGCAGAGACCCAGTACTTC.

CDR3 in amino acids: CASSLAVEEGHGYTF. CDR3 coding DNA: TGTGCCAGCAGCTTAGCGGTCGAGGAAGGCCATGGCTACACCTTC. J is TRBJ1-2 and V is TRBV7-9; no clear D. Germline V CDR1 and CDR2: SEHNR, FQNEAQ (reference sequence). The length of the CDR3 is 15 residues. Trimming stripped 0 bases from V and 6 bases from J, with 14 bases between.

The rearrangement links TRBV30 to TRBJ1-6; D ambiguous. V lost 6 bases to trimming and J lost 4 bases, with 10 bases between them. This CDR3 is 13 amino acids long. Germline V gene lookup returns CDR1 GTSNPN and CDR2 SVGIG (reference sequence). CDR3 DNA sequence: TGTGCCTGCTCCGGAGATTATAATTCACCCCTCCACTTT. It specifies CACSGDYNSPLHF.

The V call is TRBV7-2, the J call TRBJ2-3, with 12 nucleotides matching TRBD2. The CDR3 extends over 15 amino acids. Germline values: CDR1 SGHTA, CDR2 FQGNSA. Losses at the gene ends were 4 bases for V and 4 bases for J; bases not matched to a gene: 3. Here the CDR3 DNA reads TGTGCCAGCAGCTGGCTAGCGGGGGGGTCAGATACGCAGTATTTT. Translating it yields CASSWLAGGSDTQYF.

The chain joins TRBV7-6 to TRBJ2-3; D unclear. CDR1 SGHVS and CDR2 FNYEAQ come from the germline V gene. V was shortened by 5 bases and J by 0 bases, with 24 bases between the two germline ends. CDR3 length: 19 amino acids. This CDR3 reads CASSDTVATPPHSTDTQYF. CDR3 DNA: TGTGCCAGCAGCGACACGGTCGCGACGCCGCCCCATAGCACAGATACGCAGTATTTT.

The chain is built from TRBV25-1 and TRBJ2-7; TRBD2 might be the D (5 bases). CDR1 MGHDK and CDR2 SYGVNS come from the germline V gene. CDR3 length: 12 residues. V lost 2 bases, J lost 6 bases, and 8 bases lay in between. Here the CDR3 DNA reads TGTGCCAGCAGTGAAATGGCGGGCGAGCAGTACTTC. Translation gives CASSEMAGEQYF.

This chain links TRBV2 with TRBJ1-5; TRBD1 is a possible D gene (5 bases). CDR3 size: 12 residues. Germline CDR1 is SNHLY and CDR2 is FYNNEI. V shed 6 bases and J shed 4 bases, with 7 bases lying between them. The CDR3 spells CASRRGNQPQHF. DNA of the CDR3: TGTGCCAGCAGAAGGGGAAATCAGCCCCAGCATTTT.

The genes are TRBV6-5 and TRBJ2-5; TRBD1 aligns across 9 bases. V lost 6 bases and J lost 5; bases outside the gene matches: 7. CDR1 is MNHEY and CDR2 is SVGAGI in the germline V gene. The CDR3 sequence is 14 residues long. In nucleotides, the CDR3 is TGTGCCAGCAGCGACAGGGGGGCCTGGGAGACCCAGTACTTC. Protein product: CASSDRGAWETQYF.

The V call is TRBV2, the J call TRBJ2-3; 9 bases align to TRBD2. The CDR3 loop spans 17 amino acids. Germline values: CDR1 SNHLY, CDR2 FYNNEI. J was trimmed by 2 bases and V by 7 bases; bases with no gene match: 13. CDR3 amino acids: CASISGASGVPTDTQYF. CDR3 nucleotides: TGTGCCAGCATATCAGGTGCTAGCGGGGTCCCCACAGATACGCAGTATTTT.

The V call is TRBV9, the J call TRBJ2-3; TRBD2 matches 10 bases. The CDR3 extends over 14 amino acids. Per the germline V gene, CDR1 is SGDLS and CDR2 is YYNGEE. Losses at the gene ends were 6 bases for V and 3 bases for J; bases not matched to a gene: 4. CDR3 coding DNA: TGTGCCAGCAAAGCGGGGGGGCCAACAGATACGCAGTATTTT. It specifies CASKAGGPTDTQYF. The entire variable domain, with the rest obtained from reference TRBV9 and TRBJ2-3, is as follows: DSGVTQTPKHLITATGQRVTLRCSPRSGDLSVYWYQQSLDQGLQFLIQYYNGEERAKGNILERFSAQQFPDLHSELNLSSLELGDSALYFCASKAGGPTDTQYFGPGTRLTVL.

The J gene is TRBJ2-7, the V gene TRBV4-1; D might be TRBD1 (5 bases). This CDR3 contains 15 residues. CDR1 is MGHRA and CDR2 is YSYEKL in the germline V gene. V was pared by 0 bases and J by 3 bases, with 12 bases between. The DNA of the CDR3 is TGCGCCAGCAGCCAAGAGAGTCAGGGTTTCTACGAGCAGTACTTC. Protein sequence: CASSQESQGFYEQYF.

In DNA form, the CDR3 reads TGTGCCAGCAGCTGGGGGGTCGGAAACACCATATATTTT. Translation gives CASSWGVGNTIYF. The rearrangement links TRBV5-6 to TRBJ1-3; possibly TRBD1 for D (5 bases). V was trimmed by 3 bases and J by 4 bases, leaving 8 bases between them. Germline V lookup: CDR1 SGHDT, CDR2 YYEEEE. CDR3 size: 13 residues. The whole variable domain, filled in from reference TRBV5-6 and TRBJ1-3, reads DAGVTQSPTHLIKTRGQQVTLRCSPKSGHDTVSWYQQALGQGPQFIFQYYEEEERQRGNFPDRFSGHQFPNYSSELNVNALLLGDSALYLCASSWGVGNTIYFGEGSWLTVV.

This CDR3 reads CSVARLADSYEQYF. DNA for the CDR3: TGCAGCGTTGCGAGACTAGCAGACTCCTACGAGCAGTACTTC. This chain joins TRBV29-1 and TRBJ2-7, with 7 bases identical to TRBD2. Losses at the gene ends were 4 bases for V and 0 bases for J; bases not matched to a gene: 6. The CDR3 spans 14 residues. Germline V CDR1 and CDR2: SQVTM, ANQGSEA.

The chain uses TRBV5-3 and TRBJ2-1, with D possibly TRBD1 on 5 matching bases. TRBV5-3 qualifies as an ORF whose function is uncertain. V gave up 6 bases and J gave up 10 bases, with 14 bases separating them. The CDR3 has 12 residues. This CDR3 reads CARIGQGLEQFF. CDR3 coding DNA: TGTGCCAGAATTGGGCAGGGCCTCGAGCAGTTCTTC.

This clone showed up just once. The chain is built from TRBV6-1 and TRBJ1-5, with D possibly being TRBD1 (5 bases). Per the germline V gene, CDR1 is MNHNS and CDR2 is SASEGT. The CDR3 runs to 13 residues. V was cut by 3 bases and J by 5 bases, with 8 bases left in between. CDR3 loop: CASSDDSDQPQHF. The CDR3 DNA reads as TGTGCCAGCAGTGACGACAGTGATCAGCCCCAGCATTTT.

The chain links TRBV18 to TRBJ1-4; D is perhaps TRBD1 (5 bases). Looked up from germline, CDR1 is KGHSH and CDR2 is LQKENI. Trimming removed 3 bases at V and 4 bases at J, with 9 bases between. There are 14 residues in the CDR3. The CDR3 loop reads CASSPGQGNEKLFF. The CDR3 DNA reads TGTGCCAGCTCACCGGGGCAGGGTAATGAAAAACTGTTTTTT.

The rearrangement links TRBV9 to TRBJ1-1; D not certain. The CDR3 has 14 residues. Germline V gives CDR1 SGDLS, CDR2 YYNGEE. Trimming took 0 bases from V and 1 from J, leaving 7 bases between them. CDR3: CASSVGPGNTEAFF. The CDR3 DNA is TGTGCCAGCAGCGTAGGGCCAGGGAACACTGAAGCTTTCTTT.

The V and J genes are TRBV27 and TRBJ1-5; 8 bases fit TRBD1. With V trimmed by 4 bases and J by 5 bases, 7 bases remained unmatched. Germline CDR1 reads MNHEY; CDR2 reads SMNVEV (reference sequence). The CDR3 has 15 residues. This CDR3 is CASSSRTGPHQPQHF. The CDR3 bases are TGTGCCAGCAGTTCCCGGACAGGGCCACATCAGCCCCAGCATTTT.

This chain links TRBV6-5 with TRBJ1-1; possibly TRBD1 for D (5 bases). The CDR3 consists of 13 residues. CDR1 and CDR2 from the germline V gene are MNHEY and SVGAGI. V lost 2 bases and J lost 1, with 5 bases in between. CDR3 sequence reads: CASSYTGNTEAFF. The CDR3 nucleotides read TGTGCCAGCAGTTACACAGGGAACACTGAAGCTTTCTTT.

The rearrangement uses TRBV27 and TRBJ2-7, with D perhaps TRBD1 (6 bases). CDR1 MNHEY and CDR2 SMNVEV come from the germline V gene (reference sequence). The germline V and J ends were trimmed by 8 bases and 2 bases, with 13 bases remaining between them. The CDR3 length is 13 residues. CDR3 nucleotide sequence: TGTGCCAGCCTCGAGGGGGAGACCTACGAGCAGTACTTC. Encoded protein: CASLEGETYEQYF.

J is TRBJ2-7 and V is TRBV13, with TRBD2 as a possible D gene (6 bases). This CDR3 is built from 15 residues. V was shortened by 5 bases and J by 0 bases, with 14 bases between the two germline ends. Germline V gene data show CDR1 as PRHDT and CDR2 as FYEKMQ (reference sequence). The CDR3 DNA reads TGTGCCAGCAGCCGCCTTGGGGGGACCTCCTACGAGCAGTACTTC. This sequence encodes CASSRLGGTSYEQYF.

V gene TRBV19 combines with J gene TRBJ1-5; weak D call: TRBD1 (5 bases). Trimming shortened V by 4 bases and J by 4 bases, and 17 bases separated the two germline ends. Germline assignment: CDR1 LNHDA and CDR2 SQIVND (reference sequence). The CDR3 loop spans 16 amino acids. CDR3 loop: CASSNPPGGKNQPQHF. CDR3 nucleotides: TGTGCCAGTAGTAACCCCCCTGGGGGGAAAAATCAGCCCCAGCATTTT.